The 5 T cell receptor beta chains below all came from one sample that was sequenced in a study of T cells after yellow fever vaccination. Each CDR3 protein is one row after TCRdb ran MiXCR on the 5' RACE reads. The repertoire holds 450,000 to 650,000 distinct CDR3 sequences, roughly 22% seen once, with 16% in the top ten. The starting material was PBMCs, obtained roughly 20 days after the first yellow fever vaccination. These receptor sequences come from a man younger than 35 who received the YFV17D yellow fever vaccine.

This sequence joins TRBV6-5 and TRBJ1-6; D remains unclear. The germline V gene encodes CDR1 MNHEY and CDR2 SVGAGI. The CDR3 spans 17 residues. V lost 0 bases and J lost 0, with 9 bases in between. DNA for the CDR3: TGTGCCAGCAGTTACTCGTCCCAGAGCTCCTATAATTCACCCCTCCACTTT. Translating gives CASSYSSQSSYNSPLHF.

This sequence joins TRBV4-2 and TRBJ1-1, with D possibly being TRBD1 (5 bases). The V and J ends lost 4 bases and 1 base respectively, with 28 bases between them. Per the germline V gene, CDR1 is LGHNA and CDR2 is YNFKEQ. This CDR3 is 20 amino acids long. The CDR3 here is CASSRDGGGRYFLGNTEAFF. In DNA, the CDR3 is TGTGCCAGCAGCCGAGACGGGGGTGGACGGTATTTCTTGGGGAACACTGAAGCTTTCTTT.

The chain employs TRBV18 and TRBJ2-1, with D possibly being TRBD2 (5 bases). Germline V gives CDR1 KGHSH, CDR2 LQKENI. Trimming took 3 bases from V and 3 from J, leaving 18 bases between them. This CDR3 has 17 amino acids. As DNA, the CDR3 is TGTGCCAGCTCACCTATCCCCCCCGGGGTAGGCTACAATGAGCAGTTCTTC. Amino acids: CASSPIPPGVGYNEQFF.

At least ten counts were recorded for this clonotype. The chain carries TRBV28 and TRBJ2-5; D may match TRBD1 or TRBD2 (6 bases each). CDR1 and CDR2 (germline): MDHEN, SYDVKM. This CDR3 comprises 16 residues. The germline V and J ends were trimmed by 6 bases and 4 bases, with 21 bases remaining between them. The CDR3 here is CASRRGRGLWGETQYF. DNA for the CDR3: TGTGCCAGCAGACGTGGCCGGGGGCTCTGGGGAGAGACCCAGTACTTC.

This clonotype came up a few times. The chain uses TRBV2 and TRBJ1-5; D may be TRBD1 (6 bases). The CDR3 has 15 residues. Trimming took 4 bases from V and 7 from J, leaving 17 bases between them. From germline, CDR1 is SNHLY and CDR2 FYNNEI. CDR3 DNA sequence: TGTGCCAGCAGTGGGGGGGCAGGGTCGGGACAGCCCCAGCATTTT. Its translation: CASSGGAGSGQPQHF.